This T cell receptor beta chain comes out of a study of blood T cell repertoires in COVID-19. The CDR3 length is 14 residues. Germline V CDR1 and CDR2: LNHDA, SQIVND (reference sequence). Germline trimming cut 11 bases from V and 1 base from J; bases unmatched to any gene: 8. In the original workflow: Amplification with reference gene primers provided the estimates of nucleated cell counts. Sequencing was performed with immunoSEQ multiplex PCR; in TCRdb, only in-frame clones are kept and a portion is missing. D and trimming come from the DNA, and the V and J calls and clone size come from that table. The sample gives about 220,000 clones, roughly 88% of which show up once; over 3% is in the top ten. Individuals drawn from around 25 US areas were roughly 18 to 89 years old.

Specimen: PBMCs or T cells enriched from blood (not recorded which). This clonotype was obtained from a woman aged 40 to 50 with acute COVID-19. The chain employs TRBV19 and TRBJ1-1, with 9 bases lining up with TRBD1. The CDR3 DNA reads TGTGCCGGTGGGACAGGGTGGTCGAACACTGAAGCTTTCTTT. Encoded protein: CAGGTGWSNTEAFF.